This TCR beta chain was captured in a study of cytomegalovirus exposure and HLA in healthy donors. Primers for the PCR totalled 60 Vbeta and 13 Jbeta. Sequenced by immunoSEQ multiplex PCR; TCRdb stores in-frame clones only, minus some. The sample has about 180,000 clones, roughly 79% seen once. The CDR3 totals 16 residues. CDR1 is MNHEY and CDR2 is SMNVEV in the germline V gene (reference sequence). With V trimmed by 6 bases and J by 9 bases, 15 bases remained unmatched. The source is a woman aged 50 to 65 in good health and CMV-seropositive. The V call is TRBV27, the J call TRBJ2-1; 9 bases fit TRBD2. Sequencing used PBMCs. The CDR3 loop reads CASSPYGSGRAGEQFF. The CDR3 DNA follows: TGTGCCAGCAGCCCTTATGGTAGCGGGAGAGCCGGTGAGCAGTTCTTC.